This T cell receptor (beta chain) was found in a study of T cell responses to AZD1222 COVID-19 vaccine. TCRdb keeps only in-frame clones here, not all; method: immunoSEQ multiplex PCR. The data contain more than 85,000 clones, 84% of them seen just once; the ten biggest clones take up 15% to 20%. Germline V gives CDR1 MDHEN, CDR2 SYDVKM. Trimming cost V 2 bases and J 5 bases, with 3 bases left between them. This CDR3 has 11 amino acids. The sequence derives from an adult in good health. Specimen: peripheral blood, collected on day 0 of AZD1222 vaccination. The chain has TRBV28 and TRBJ1-1; D uncertain. CDR3 in DNA: TGTGCCAGCAGTTTAAGGACTGAAGCTTTCTTT. The encoded protein is CASSLRTEAFF.